Listed below are T cell receptor beta chains from one sample, sequenced in a study of T-cell memory formation after mild COVID-19. TCRdb reprocessed the 5' RACE reads with MiXCR, giving one entry per CDR3 protein. This table has 300,000 to 400,000 distinct CDR3 sequences, around a sixth appearing once. Sequenced sample: PBMCs or a T cell subset sorted from them (not recorded which). The receptors were sampled from a man aged 18 to 30 who had mild COVID-19 (a few samples of this study predate the infection). Cell type and time point are not known. Each CDR3 is given with its conserved first and last residue. Fields, in order: J gene, V gene, D gene, clone size, CDR3 DNA, CDR3 protein. D genes are given only for firm matches. Clone size is given for some rows only: seen once, a few or many times, or a class if the clone is expanded.

j_call: TRBJ1-1; v_call: TRBV20-1; d_call: -; clone_size: -; cdr3_nt: TGCAGTGCTACTTATAGGGTCCCTGAAGCTTTCTTT; cdr3_aa: CSATYRVPEAFF
j_call: TRBJ1-1; v_call: TRBV6-5; d_call: -; clone_size: few; cdr3_nt: TGTGCCAGCAGTTACTCCTCAGGCATGAACACTGAAGCTTTCTTT; cdr3_aa: CASSYSSGMNTEAFF
j_call: TRBJ1-1; v_call: TRBV18; d_call: -; clone_size: few; cdr3_nt: TGTGCCAGCTCCCGAACCATCGAGACTGAAGCTTTCTTT; cdr3_aa: CASSRTIETEAFF
j_call: TRBJ1-2; v_call: TRBV7-2; d_call: -; clone_size: -; cdr3_nt: TGTGCCAGCAGCTCCGGGACATGGTGGGGCTACACCTTC; cdr3_aa: CASSSGTWWGYTF
j_call: TRBJ1-1; v_call: TRBV7-3; d_call: -; clone_size: many; cdr3_nt: TGTGCCAGCAGCCCGAGAGGGGTCGCTGAAGCTTTCTTT; cdr3_aa: CASSPRGVAEAFF
j_call: TRBJ2-5; v_call: TRBV7-3; d_call: TRBD2; clone_size: many; cdr3_nt: TGTGCCAGCAGCTTAGGCGGGGGGGCCGGGGAGACCCAGTACTTC; cdr3_aa: CASSLGGGAGETQYF
j_call: TRBJ1-1; v_call: TRBV6-5; d_call: TRBD1; clone_size: few; cdr3_nt: TGTGCCAGCAGTTTACAGGGGTGGGCTGAAGCTTTCTTT; cdr3_aa: CASSLQGWAEAFF
j_call: TRBJ1-1; v_call: TRBV10-3; d_call: -; clone_size: few; cdr3_nt: TGTGCCATCGGGGGGACGGACACTGAAGCTTTCTTT; cdr3_aa: CAIGGTDTEAFF
j_call: TRBJ2-5; v_call: TRBV28; d_call: -; clone_size: few; cdr3_nt: TGTGCCAGCAGTTGGGTGTTTTTACCACGAGCGGAGACCCAGTACTTC; cdr3_aa: CASSWVFLPRAETQYF
j_call: TRBJ2-2; v_call: TRBV6-5; d_call: -; clone_size: -; cdr3_nt: TGTGCCAGCAGCCGCCAGGACCCCTTACCGTACACCGGGGAGCTGTTTTTT; cdr3_aa: CASSRQDPLPYTGELFF
j_call: TRBJ1-5; v_call: TRBV5-1; d_call: -; clone_size: -; cdr3_nt: TGCGCCAGCAGCTTGGAGCGGGGGGAGCCCCAGCATTTT; cdr3_aa: CASSLERGEPQHF
j_call: TRBJ2-3; v_call: TRBV10-3; d_call: -; clone_size: many; cdr3_nt: TGTGCCGTCCGGGTCAGGGCGGCCACAGAAACTAGCACAGATACGCAGTATTTT; cdr3_aa: CAVRVRAATETSTDTQYF
j_call: TRBJ1-4; v_call: TRBV7-9; d_call: -; clone_size: -; cdr3_nt: TGTGCCAGCAGCTTAGATTGGGCAGGGGCTCAAGAAAAACTGTTTTTT; cdr3_aa: CASSLDWAGAQEKLFF
j_call: TRBJ2-6; v_call: TRBV5-1; d_call: -; clone_size: few; cdr3_nt: TGCGCCAGCAGCGTGGACGGGAACTCTGGGGCCAACGTCCTGACTTTC; cdr3_aa: CASSVDGNSGANVLTF
j_call: TRBJ1-2; v_call: TRBV10-3; d_call: TRBD1; clone_size: -; cdr3_nt: TGTGCCATTCAGGGGGTTGGGACCTCTGGCTACACCTTC; cdr3_aa: CAIQGVGTSGYTF
j_call: TRBJ2-3; v_call: TRBV6-2/TRBV6-3; d_call: -; clone_size: -; cdr3_nt: TGTGCCACGCGCAGGGACTGGCGGTCGGATACGCAGTATTTT; cdr3_aa: CATRRDWRSDTQYF
j_call: TRBJ2-3; v_call: TRBV27; d_call: TRBD1; clone_size: many; cdr3_nt: TGTGCCAGCAGTTCTCCAGGGGGAAGCACAGATACGCAGTATTTT; cdr3_aa: CASSSPGGSTDTQYF
j_call: TRBJ2-7; v_call: TRBV4-3; d_call: -; clone_size: -; cdr3_nt: TGCGCCAGCAGCCTTCTAGCCAGGGACTCCTACGAGCAGTACTTC; cdr3_aa: CASSLLARDSYEQYF
j_call: TRBJ2-3; v_call: TRBV9; d_call: TRBD2; clone_size: -; cdr3_nt: TGTGCCAGCAGCGCCCGACTAGCGGGCACAGATACGCAGTATTTT; cdr3_aa: CASSARLAGTDTQYF
j_call: TRBJ1-1; v_call: TRBV2; d_call: TRBD1; clone_size: -; cdr3_nt: TGTGCCAGCAGTGAAGCTTTCGACAGGGACGACCCTGAAGCTTTCTTT; cdr3_aa: CASSEAFDRDDPEAFF
j_call: TRBJ1-4; v_call: TRBV7-2; d_call: -; clone_size: -; cdr3_nt: TGTGCCAGCACCCAATGGGGGGGCTATAATGAAAAACTGTTTTTT; cdr3_aa: CASTQWGGYNEKLFF
j_call: TRBJ1-4; v_call: TRBV4-3; d_call: -; clone_size: -; cdr3_nt: TGCGCCAGCAGCCAATCAACCCTGGCAGCCAAAGGGATTAATGAAAAACTGTTTTTT; cdr3_aa: CASSQSTLAAKGINEKLFF
j_call: TRBJ1-2; v_call: TRBV12-3/TRBV12-4; d_call: -; clone_size: -; cdr3_nt: TGTGCCAGCAGTTTAGCGCCCATCTATGGCTACACCTTC; cdr3_aa: CASSLAPIYGYTF
j_call: TRBJ2-2; v_call: TRBV20-1; d_call: -; clone_size: few; cdr3_nt: TGCAGTGCTAGGTCGACCATGAACACCGGGGAGCTGTTTTTT; cdr3_aa: CSARSTMNTGELFF
j_call: TRBJ1-2; v_call: TRBV7-2; d_call: TRBD1; clone_size: -; cdr3_nt: TGTGCCAGCAGCCCGACAGGGCCCATCTATGGCTACACCTTC; cdr3_aa: CASSPTGPIYGYTF
j_call: TRBJ2-1; v_call: TRBV9; d_call: -; clone_size: -; cdr3_nt: TGTGCCAGCAGCGTAGGAGCTGAGATCGTCAACTTC; cdr3_aa: CASSVGAEIVNF
j_call: TRBJ2-3; v_call: TRBV7-3; d_call: TRBD1; clone_size: -; cdr3_nt: TGTGCCAGCAGCTTAACCCCCCCAGGACAGGGCCTAGATACGCAGTATTTT; cdr3_aa: CASSLTPPGQGLDTQYF
j_call: TRBJ2-1; v_call: TRBV5-4; d_call: TRBD2; clone_size: -; cdr3_nt: TGTGCCAGCAGCTTAGCGGGGGGGCGGGAGCAGTTCTTC; cdr3_aa: CASSLAGGREQFF
j_call: TRBJ2-2; v_call: TRBV5-4; d_call: -; clone_size: -; cdr3_nt: TGTGCCAGCAGAACAACAGGGTGGGGTGCTGCGAACACCGGGGAGCTGTTTTTT; cdr3_aa: CASRTTGWGAANTGELFF
j_call: TRBJ2-3; v_call: TRBV2; d_call: TRBD1; clone_size: few; cdr3_nt: TGTGCCAGCAGGGGACAGGTTCCTCCAGATACGCAGTATTTT; cdr3_aa: CASRGQVPPDTQYF
j_call: TRBJ2-1; v_call: TRBV4-1; d_call: -; clone_size: -; cdr3_nt: TGCGCCAGCAGCCAAGATGAAACAGGCTCACGGTACAATGAGCAGTTCTTC; cdr3_aa: CASSQDETGSRYNEQFF
j_call: TRBJ1-1; v_call: TRBV7-2; d_call: -; clone_size: few; cdr3_nt: TGTGCCAGCAGCTTGATGTTCACTGAAGCTTTCTTT; cdr3_aa: CASSLMFTEAFF
j_call: TRBJ2-1; v_call: TRBV20-1; d_call: -; clone_size: many; cdr3_nt: TGCAGTGCTTATCCTCCGGGACGCTCCTACAATGAGCAGTTCTTC; cdr3_aa: CSAYPPGRSYNEQFF
j_call: TRBJ1-5; v_call: TRBV7-2; d_call: TRBD1; clone_size: -; cdr3_nt: TGTGCCAGCGGGCCTAGGACAGGGGGTCAGCCCCAGCATTTT; cdr3_aa: CASGPRTGGQPQHF
j_call: TRBJ1-5; v_call: TRBV19; d_call: -; clone_size: few; cdr3_nt: TGTGCCAGTAGTATTGGGGGGTTGGGCAATCAGCCCCAGCATTTT; cdr3_aa: CASSIGGLGNQPQHF
j_call: TRBJ2-1; v_call: TRBV20-1; d_call: TRBD1; clone_size: few; cdr3_nt: TGCAGTGCTAGAGATTTGGGACAGGGGCTTCTGTTCTTC; cdr3_aa: CSARDLGQGLLFF
j_call: TRBJ1-5; v_call: TRBV28; d_call: TRBD1; clone_size: few; cdr3_nt: TGTGCCAGCAGTTCAGGGACAGGTTATAGCAATCAGCCCCAGCATTTT; cdr3_aa: CASSSGTGYSNQPQHF
j_call: TRBJ2-5; v_call: TRBV28; d_call: -; clone_size: -; cdr3_nt: TGTGCCAGCAGTTTACCCCAGGGGCGCGAGACCCAGTACTTC; cdr3_aa: CASSLPQGRETQYF
j_call: TRBJ1-4; v_call: TRBV6-5; d_call: -; clone_size: few; cdr3_nt: TGTGCCAGCAGTCCCGACAGACCTAATGAAAAACTGTTTTTT; cdr3_aa: CASSPDRPNEKLFF
j_call: TRBJ1-2; v_call: TRBV6-5; d_call: -; clone_size: -; cdr3_nt: TGTGCCGCGGGCAACTATGGCTACACCTTC; cdr3_aa: CAAGNYGYTF
j_call: TRBJ2-3; v_call: TRBV5-1; d_call: -; clone_size: few; cdr3_nt: TGCGCCAGCAGCTTGGAAGGGGCGAGCAGCACAGATACGCAGTATTTT; cdr3_aa: CASSLEGASSTDTQYF
j_call: TRBJ1-1; v_call: TRBV4-2; d_call: -; clone_size: few; cdr3_nt: TGTGCCAGCAGCGAGGACAGAGTGAACACTGAAGCTTTCTTT; cdr3_aa: CASSEDRVNTEAFF
j_call: TRBJ2-7; v_call: TRBV7-9; d_call: -; clone_size: -; cdr3_nt: TGTGCCAGCAGCGCCCCGGGTTGGCACGAGCAGTACTTC; cdr3_aa: CASSAPGWHEQYF